Listed here are 17 T cell receptor beta chains from one sample, sequenced in a study of regulatory T cells in long-lasting Graves disease. Sample time point: newly diagnosed GD, antithyroid drugs for less than 3 months. PBMC-extracted RNA yielded the TCR library. HTBI primers from iRepertoire and Arm-PCR of CDR3 regions yielded the TCR beta libraries. TCRdb fed the multiplex PCR reads into MiXCR, producing one record per CDR3 protein. The sample includes about 560,000 distinct CDR3 sequences, more than 15% of them seen just once. These same data were also listed under a study on T cells in Graves' hyperthyroidism and ophthalmopathy.

Sequences were derived from peripheral blood mononuclear cells (PBMCs), sampled at new diagnosis, from a patient treated with antithyroid drugs. These receptors were obtained from a man aged 18 to 30 with Graves disease.

CDR3 loop: CASSGSLGQETQYF. The DNA for the CDR3 is TGCGCCAGCAGCGGTTCCCTAGGCCAAGAGACCCAGTACTTC. V is TRBV5-1 and J is TRBJ2-5; D not certain. The CDR3 has 14 residues. V lost 4 bases to trimming and J lost 1 base, with 11 bases between them. The germline V gene has CDR1 SGHRS and CDR2 YFSETQ.

The CDR3 DNA follows: TGTGCCAGCAGCTTAGGTCTAGGAGGGGAACAGCCCCAGCATTTT. Residues: CASSLGLGGEQPQHF. The chain joins TRBV7-6 to TRBJ1-5; D is perhaps TRBD1 (5 bases). There are 15 residues in the CDR3. V lost 1 base to trimming and J lost 7 bases, with 14 bases between them. CDR1 is SGHVS, CDR2 FNYEAQ, per germline.

Comments on this clonotype: A much larger clone sits a single nucleotide away, making a read error possible. The chain carries TRBV28 and TRBJ2-1; D is uncertain. Germline V lookup: CDR1 MDHEN, CDR2 SYDVKM. This CDR3 has 14 amino acids. The DNA for the CDR3 is TGTGCCAGCAGTCCCTGGTGGCACCAAGAGACCCGGTACTTC. Protein sequence: CASSPWWHQETRYF.

This clonotype was detected only a few times. The rearrangement uses TRBV7-2 and TRBJ1-6; 7 bases line up with TRBD1. Per germline, CDR1 SGHTA and CDR2 FQGNSA. The CDR3 loop spans 17 amino acids. J gave up 9 bases and V 6 bases, and 17 bases lay outside the gene matches. CDR3 nucleotide sequence: TGTGCCAGCAGTCCATCCTACAGGGGAGCCTCATTTTCACCCCTCCACTTT. Protein: CASSPSYRGASFSPLHF.

This clonotype was seen ten or more times. J is TRBJ2-3 and V is TRBV3-1; weak D call: TRBD1 (7 bases). V was cut by 4 bases and J by 5 bases, with 19 bases left in between. CDR1 LGHDT and CDR2 YNNKEL come from the germline V gene (reference sequence). This CDR3 region has 16 residues. CDR3 amino acids: CASSRRGDSQQDTQYF. The CDR3 nucleotides are TGTGCCAGCAGCCGCCGCGGGGACAGTCAGCAAGATACGCAGTATTTT.

For the CDR3, the DNA is TGTGCCACCAGCGGGGACTACACAGATACGCAGTATTTT. Translation: CATSGDYTDTQYF. V is TRBV24-1 and J is TRBJ2-3; 7 bases agree with TRBD2. Germline trimming cut 7 bases from V and 2 bases from J; bases unmatched to any gene: 2. Germline V gene lookup returns CDR1 KGHDR and CDR2 SFDVKD. This CDR3 comprises 13 residues.

This clonotype was seen a few times. The chain employs TRBV30 and TRBJ1-1; 10 bases align to TRBD1. The CDR3 has 14 amino acids. Germline loops: CDR1 GTSNPN, CDR2 SVGIG (reference sequence). Trimming took 0 bases from V and 6 from J; bases not matched to a gene: 4. CDR3 coding DNA: TGTGCCTGGAGTGTACGGACAGGGGGGTCTGAAGCTTTCTTT. The encoded protein is CAWSVRTGGSEAFF. Drawing the rest from reference TRBV30 and TRBJ1-1, the complete variable domain is SQTIHQWPATLVQPVGSPLSLECTVEGTSNPNLYWYRQAAGRGLQLLFYSVGIGQISSEVPQNLSASRPQDRQFILSSKKLLLSDSGFYLCAWSVRTGGSEAFFGQGTRLTVV.

This clonotype was detected ten times or more. V usage is TRBV30 and J usage is TRBJ2-1, with 8 bases fitting TRBD1. Losses at the gene ends were 3 bases for V and 12 bases for J; bases not matched to a gene: 16. The CDR3 is 15 amino acids. Germline V lookup: CDR1 GTSNPN, CDR2 SVGIG (reference sequence). CDR3 DNA: TGTGCCTGGAGGGCCCGACGGACAGGGTATGTCGGGCAGTTCTTC. It codes for CAWRARRTGYVGQFF.

This clonotype was found a few times. The chain recombines TRBV4-1 with TRBJ1-1; no clear D. The CDR3 is made up of 13 amino acids. The germline V gene encodes CDR1 MGHRA and CDR2 YSYEKL. The V end was cut by 3 bases, the J end by 2 bases, with 7 bases between. The CDR3 DNA is TGCGCCAGCAGCCAGCCTTTAAACACTGAAGCTTTCTTT. It yields the protein CASSQPLNTEAFF.

The chain combines TRBV6-9 with TRBJ1-4, with unresolved D. CDR1 and CDR2 from the germline V gene are MNHGY and SVAAGI. The V end was cut by 3 bases, the J end by 0 bases, with 8 bases between. This CDR3 comprises 15 residues. The CDR3 protein is CASSYLGATNEKLFF. DNA for the CDR3: TGTGCCAGCAGTTACCTGGGTGCAACTAATGAAAAACTGTTTTTT.

This clonotype has at least ten counts. This chain joins TRBV30 and TRBJ2-1, with 9 positions matching TRBD1. Germline V gene lookup returns CDR1 GTSNPN and CDR2 SVGIG (reference sequence). V shed 8 bases and J 6 bases; nucleotides not matched to a gene: 8. The CDR3 length is 13 residues. The CDR3 loop reads CAHRDREFNEQFF. In nucleotides, the CDR3 is TGTGCCCACCGGGACAGGGAATTCAATGAGCAGTTCTTC.

The V and J genes are TRBV19 and TRBJ2-2; TRBD1 is a possible D gene (6 bases). CDR3 length: 20 residues. Trimming cost V 6 bases and J 0 bases, with 26 bases left between them. The V gene's germline CDR1 is LNHDA and CDR2 SQIVND (reference sequence). CDR3 sequence: CASRTKPVDSHHSNTGELFF. CDR3 sequence (DNA): TGTGCCAGTAGAACAAAACCAGTGGACAGCCACCATTCGAACACCGGGGAGCTGTTTTTT.

This clonotype has only a few counts. The chain carries TRBV5-5 and TRBJ1-4; maybe TRBD1 (6 bases). Germline V gives CDR1 SGHKS, CDR2 YYEKEE (reference sequence). The CDR3 runs 14 residues. The V gene lost 4 bases and the J gene lost 4 bases, with 11 bases spanning the gap. CDR3 DNA: TGTGCCAGCAGCGTACAGGGTGGTAATGAAAAACTGTTTTTT. This encodes CASSVQGGNEKLFF.

This rearrangement joins TRBV5-1 to TRBJ2-7; 15 positions match TRBD2. The CDR3 covers 16 residues. Germline CDR1 reads SGHRS; CDR2 reads YFSETQ. The V and J ends lost 9 bases and 4 bases, in that order; junction bases with no gene match: 11. The CDR3 nucleotides are TGCGCCATCCCCGGACTAGCGGGAGGGCCAAAGTACGAGCAGTACTTC. Residues: CAIPGLAGGPKYEQYF.

This clonotype was seen a handful of times. V usage is TRBV19 and J usage is TRBJ2-2; D is unresolved. V was trimmed by 6 bases and J by 2 bases, leaving 13 bases between them. Germline assignment: CDR1 LNHDA and CDR2 SQIVND (reference sequence). The CDR3 covers 15 residues. In DNA, the CDR3 is TGTGCCAGTAGCCCCGGGTCATACAACACCGGGGAGCTGTTTTTT. It encodes CASSPGSYNTGELFF.

This clonotype was observed many times. The chain has TRBV28 and TRBJ1-2, with TRBD1 matching over 8 bases. J gave up 8 bases and V 6 bases, and 5 bases lay outside the gene matches. Looked up from germline, CDR1 is MDHEN and CDR2 is SYDVKM. The CDR3 length is 12 residues. As DNA, the CDR3 is TGTGCCAGCAGCCGGACAGGGCTCGGCTACACCTTC. This codes for CASSRTGLGYTF.

Many counts were recorded for this clonotype. This chain uses TRBV7-9 with TRBJ2-7; 8 nucleotides agree with TRBD2. There are 17 residues in the CDR3. Germline CDR1 reads SEHNR; CDR2 reads FQNEAQ (reference sequence). Trimming took 5 bases from V and 8 from J; bases not matched to a gene: 20. CDR3 nucleotides: TGTGCCAGCAGCCCAGGCCCTCTAGCGGGTTTAAACGTCAAGCAGTACTTC. Translated: CASSPGPLAGLNVKQYF.